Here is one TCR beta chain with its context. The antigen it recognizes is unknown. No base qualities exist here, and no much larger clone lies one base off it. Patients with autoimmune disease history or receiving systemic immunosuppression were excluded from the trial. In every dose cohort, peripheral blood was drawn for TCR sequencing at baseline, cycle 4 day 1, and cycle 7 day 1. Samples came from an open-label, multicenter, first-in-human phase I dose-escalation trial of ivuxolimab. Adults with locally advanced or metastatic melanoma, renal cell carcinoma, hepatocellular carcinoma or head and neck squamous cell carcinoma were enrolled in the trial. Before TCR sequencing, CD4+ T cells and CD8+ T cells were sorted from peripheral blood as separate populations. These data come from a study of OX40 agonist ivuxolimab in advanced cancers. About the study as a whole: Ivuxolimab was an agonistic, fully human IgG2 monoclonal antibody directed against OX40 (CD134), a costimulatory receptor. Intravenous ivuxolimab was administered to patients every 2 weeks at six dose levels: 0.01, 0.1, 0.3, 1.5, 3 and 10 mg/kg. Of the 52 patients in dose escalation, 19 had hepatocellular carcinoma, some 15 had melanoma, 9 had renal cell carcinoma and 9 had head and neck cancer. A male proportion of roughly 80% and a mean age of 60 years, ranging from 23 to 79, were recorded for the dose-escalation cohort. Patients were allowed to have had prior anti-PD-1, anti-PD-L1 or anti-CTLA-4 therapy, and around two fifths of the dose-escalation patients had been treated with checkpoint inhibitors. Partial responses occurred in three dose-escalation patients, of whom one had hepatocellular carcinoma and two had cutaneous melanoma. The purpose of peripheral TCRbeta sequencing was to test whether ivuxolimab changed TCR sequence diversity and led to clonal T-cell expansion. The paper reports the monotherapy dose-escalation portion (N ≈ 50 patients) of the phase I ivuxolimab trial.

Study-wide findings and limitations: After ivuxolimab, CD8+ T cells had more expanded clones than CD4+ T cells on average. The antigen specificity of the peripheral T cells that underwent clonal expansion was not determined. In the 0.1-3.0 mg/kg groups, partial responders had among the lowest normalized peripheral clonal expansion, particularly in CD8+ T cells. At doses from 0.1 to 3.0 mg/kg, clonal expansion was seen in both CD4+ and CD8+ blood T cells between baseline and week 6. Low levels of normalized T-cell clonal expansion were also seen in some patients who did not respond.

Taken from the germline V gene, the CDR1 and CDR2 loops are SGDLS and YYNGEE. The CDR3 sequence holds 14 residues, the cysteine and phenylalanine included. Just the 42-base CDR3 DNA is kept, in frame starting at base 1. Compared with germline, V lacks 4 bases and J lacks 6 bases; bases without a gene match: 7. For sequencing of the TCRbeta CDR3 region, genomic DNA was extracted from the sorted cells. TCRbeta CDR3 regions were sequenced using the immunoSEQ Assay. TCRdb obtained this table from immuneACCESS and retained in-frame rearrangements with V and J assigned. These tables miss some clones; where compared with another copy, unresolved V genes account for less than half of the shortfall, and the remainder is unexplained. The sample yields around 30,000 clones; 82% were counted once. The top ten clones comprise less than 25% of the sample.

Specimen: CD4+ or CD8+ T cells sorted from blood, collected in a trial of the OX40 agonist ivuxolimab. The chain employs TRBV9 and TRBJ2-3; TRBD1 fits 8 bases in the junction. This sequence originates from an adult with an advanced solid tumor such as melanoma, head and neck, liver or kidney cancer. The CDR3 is CASSSSGQADTQYF. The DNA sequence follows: TGTGCCAGCAGCTCTTCGGGACAGGCCGATACGCAGTATTTT.